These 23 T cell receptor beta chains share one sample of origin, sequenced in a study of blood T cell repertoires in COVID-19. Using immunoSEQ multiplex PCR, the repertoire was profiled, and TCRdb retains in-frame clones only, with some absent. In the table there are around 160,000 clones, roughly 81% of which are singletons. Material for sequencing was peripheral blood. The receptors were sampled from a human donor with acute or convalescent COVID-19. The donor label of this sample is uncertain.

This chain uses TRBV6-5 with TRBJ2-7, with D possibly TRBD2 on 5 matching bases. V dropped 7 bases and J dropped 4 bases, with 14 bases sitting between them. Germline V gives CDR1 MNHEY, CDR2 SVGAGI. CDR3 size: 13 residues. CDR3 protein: CASTPRGSYEQYV. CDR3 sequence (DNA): TGTGCCAGCACCCCACGAGGGAGTTACGAGCAGTACGTC.

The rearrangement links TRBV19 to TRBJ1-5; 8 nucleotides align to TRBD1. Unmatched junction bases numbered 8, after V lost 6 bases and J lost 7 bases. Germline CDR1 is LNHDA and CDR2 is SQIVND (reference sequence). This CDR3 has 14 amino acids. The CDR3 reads CASSQGNRGQPQHF. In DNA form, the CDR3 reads TGTGCCAGTAGCCAAGGAAACAGGGGGCAGCCCCAGCATTTT.

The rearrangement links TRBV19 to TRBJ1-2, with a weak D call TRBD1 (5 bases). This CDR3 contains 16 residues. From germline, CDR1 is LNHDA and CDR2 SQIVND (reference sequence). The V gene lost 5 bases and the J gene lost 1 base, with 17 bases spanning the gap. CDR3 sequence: CASSSRGGGLNYGYTF. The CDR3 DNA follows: TGTGCCAGTAGTTCTAGGGGCGGGGGACTTAACTATGGCTACACCTTC.

This CDR3 reads CASGQGRNEQFF. The CDR3 DNA follows: TGTGCCTCGGGACAGGGTCGCAATGAGCAGTTCTTC. V and J are TRBV12-3 or TRBV12-4 and TRBJ2-1; TRBD1 aligns across 9 bases. This CDR3 has 12 residues. J lost 6 bases, V lost 11 bases, and 5 bases had no gene match.

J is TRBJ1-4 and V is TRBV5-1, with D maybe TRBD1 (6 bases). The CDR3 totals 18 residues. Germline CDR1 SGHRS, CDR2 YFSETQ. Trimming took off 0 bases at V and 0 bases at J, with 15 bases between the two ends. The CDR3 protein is CASSLAYMTGTTNEKLFF. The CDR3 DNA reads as TGCGCCAGCAGCTTGGCGTATATGACAGGCACAACTAATGAAAAACTGTTTTTT.

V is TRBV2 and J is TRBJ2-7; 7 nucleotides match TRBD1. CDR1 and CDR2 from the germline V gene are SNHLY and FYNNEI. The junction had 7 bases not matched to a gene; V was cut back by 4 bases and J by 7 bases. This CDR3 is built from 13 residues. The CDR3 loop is CASSGAGGGEQYV. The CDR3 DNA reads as TGTGCCAGCAGTGGAGCAGGGGGTGGTGAGCAGTACGTC.

CDR3 residues: CASSVGGGQKNEKLFF. CDR3 coding DNA: TGTGCCAGCAGCGTAGGAGGGGGACAGAAGAATGAAAAACTGTTTTTT. V usage is TRBV9 and J usage is TRBJ1-4, with 7 nucleotides matching TRBD1. CDR1 and CDR2 from the germline V gene are SGDLS and YYNGEE. The CDR3 is 16 amino acids. With 0 bases clipped from V and 5 bases from J, the junction kept 7 bases outside the gene matches.

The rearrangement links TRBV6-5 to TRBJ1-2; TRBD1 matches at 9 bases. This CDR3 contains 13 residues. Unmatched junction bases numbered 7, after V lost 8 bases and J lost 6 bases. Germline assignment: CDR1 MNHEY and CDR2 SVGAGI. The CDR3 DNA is TGTGCCAGCCCAGCAGGGACAGGGCATGGCTACACCTTC. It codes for CASPAGTGHGYTF.

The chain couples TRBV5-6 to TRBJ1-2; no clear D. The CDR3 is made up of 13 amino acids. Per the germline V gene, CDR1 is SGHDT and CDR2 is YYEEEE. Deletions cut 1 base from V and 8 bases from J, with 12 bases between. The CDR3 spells CASSLRGGDGYTF. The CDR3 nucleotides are TGTGCCAGCAGCTTGCGGGGTGGAGACGGCTACACCTTC. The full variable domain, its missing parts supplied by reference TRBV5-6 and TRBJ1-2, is DAGVTQSPTHLIKTRGQQVTLRCSPKSGHDTVSWYQQALGQGPQFIFQYYEEEERQRGNFPDRFSGHQFPNYSSELNVNALLLGDSALYLCASSLRGGDGYTFGSGTRLTVV.

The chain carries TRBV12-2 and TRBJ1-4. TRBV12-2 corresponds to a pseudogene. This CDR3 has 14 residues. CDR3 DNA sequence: TGTGCAAGTCGCTGCCCCGGGGTCCGTGAAAAACTGTTTTTT. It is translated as CASRCPGVREKLFF.

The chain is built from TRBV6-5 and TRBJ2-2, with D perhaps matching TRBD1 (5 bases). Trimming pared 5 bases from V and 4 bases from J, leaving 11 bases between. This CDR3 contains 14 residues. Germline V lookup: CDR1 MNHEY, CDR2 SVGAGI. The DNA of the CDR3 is TGTGCCAGCAGTCAACAGGAGTTCACCGGGGAGCTGTTTTTT. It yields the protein CASSQQEFTGELFF.

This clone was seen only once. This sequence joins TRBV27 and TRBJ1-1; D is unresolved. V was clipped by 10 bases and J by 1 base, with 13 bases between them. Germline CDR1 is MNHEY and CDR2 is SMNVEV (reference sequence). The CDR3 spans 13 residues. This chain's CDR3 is CATSALRNTEAFF. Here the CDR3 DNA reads TGTGCCACCTCAGCGCTCAGGAACACTGAAGCTTTCTTT.

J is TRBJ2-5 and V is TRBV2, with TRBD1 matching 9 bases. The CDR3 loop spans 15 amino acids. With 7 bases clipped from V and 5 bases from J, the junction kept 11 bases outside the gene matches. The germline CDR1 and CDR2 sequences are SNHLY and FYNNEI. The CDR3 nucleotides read TGTGCCAGCATCAGGGGACAGGGTGGAGGGGAGACCCAGTACTTC. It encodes CASIRGQGGGETQYF.

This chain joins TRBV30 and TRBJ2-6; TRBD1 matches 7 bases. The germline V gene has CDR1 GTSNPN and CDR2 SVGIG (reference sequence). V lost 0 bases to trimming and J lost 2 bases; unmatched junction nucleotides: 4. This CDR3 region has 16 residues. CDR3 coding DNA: TGTGCCTGGAGTGTCGGACAGGCCCCTGGGGCCAACGTCCTGACTTTC. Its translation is CAWSVGQAPGANVLTF.

Here the CDR3 reads CASSLRRGPTDTQYF. CDR3 DNA: TGTGCCAGCAGCTTACGAAGGGGGCCCACAGATACGCAGTATTTT. The genes are TRBV5-4 and TRBJ2-3; TRBD1 aligns across 7 bases. Per the germline V gene, CDR1 is SGHNT and CDR2 is YYREEE (reference sequence). The CDR3 contains 15 residues. J was trimmed by 2 bases and V by 2 bases; bases with no gene match: 5.

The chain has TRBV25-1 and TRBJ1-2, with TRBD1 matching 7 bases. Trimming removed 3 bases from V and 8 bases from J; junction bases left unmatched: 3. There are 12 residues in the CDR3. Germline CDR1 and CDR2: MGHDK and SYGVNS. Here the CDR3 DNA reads TGTGCCAGCAGTGAGGGGACAGAGGGCTACACCTTC. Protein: CASSEGTEGYTF.

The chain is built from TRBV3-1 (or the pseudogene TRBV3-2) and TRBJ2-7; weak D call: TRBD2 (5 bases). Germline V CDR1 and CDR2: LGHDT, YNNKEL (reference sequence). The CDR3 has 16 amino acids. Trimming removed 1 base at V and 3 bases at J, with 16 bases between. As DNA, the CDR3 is TGTGCCAGCAGCCAAGTAGGACTCTACCCGAGCTACGAGCAGTACTTC. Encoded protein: CASSQVGLYPSYEQYF.

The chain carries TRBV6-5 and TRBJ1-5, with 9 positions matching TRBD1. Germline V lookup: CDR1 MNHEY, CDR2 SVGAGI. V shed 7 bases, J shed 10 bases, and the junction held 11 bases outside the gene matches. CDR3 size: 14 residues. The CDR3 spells CASKSGTGSHPQHF. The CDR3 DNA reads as TGTGCCAGCAAGAGTGGGACAGGGAGCCATCCCCAGCATTTT.

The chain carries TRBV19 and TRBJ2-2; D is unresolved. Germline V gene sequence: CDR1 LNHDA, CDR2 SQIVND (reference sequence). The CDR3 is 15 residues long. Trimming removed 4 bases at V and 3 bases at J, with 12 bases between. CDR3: CASSTRVHDTGELFF. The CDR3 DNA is TGTGCCAGTAGTACCCGGGTCCACGACACCGGGGAGCTGTTTTTT.

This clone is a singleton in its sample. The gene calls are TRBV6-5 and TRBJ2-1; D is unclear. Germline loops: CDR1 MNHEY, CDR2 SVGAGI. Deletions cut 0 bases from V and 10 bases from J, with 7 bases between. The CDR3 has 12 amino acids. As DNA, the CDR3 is TGTGCCAGCAGTTACTCGAACACCGAGCAGTTCTTC. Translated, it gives CASSYSNTEQFF.

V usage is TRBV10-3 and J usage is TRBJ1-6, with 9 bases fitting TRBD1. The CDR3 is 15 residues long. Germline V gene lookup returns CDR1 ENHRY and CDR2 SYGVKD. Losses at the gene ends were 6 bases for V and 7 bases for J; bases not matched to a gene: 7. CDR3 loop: CAISSAGTGNSPLHF. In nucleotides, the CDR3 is TGTGCCATCAGCTCCGCCGGGACAGGGAATTCACCCCTCCACTTT.

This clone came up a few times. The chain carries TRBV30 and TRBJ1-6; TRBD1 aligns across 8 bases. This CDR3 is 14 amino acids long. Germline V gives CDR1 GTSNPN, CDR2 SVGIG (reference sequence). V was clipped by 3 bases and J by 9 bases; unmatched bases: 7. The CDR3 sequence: CAWRVRDRFSPLHF. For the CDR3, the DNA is TGTGCCTGGAGAGTCCGGGACAGGTTTTCACCCCTCCACTTT.

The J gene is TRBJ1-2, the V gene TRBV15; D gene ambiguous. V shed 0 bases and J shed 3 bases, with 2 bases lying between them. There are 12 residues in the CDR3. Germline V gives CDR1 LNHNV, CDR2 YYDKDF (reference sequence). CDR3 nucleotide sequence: TGTGCCACCAGCAGAGACGACTATGGCTACACCTTC. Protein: CATSRDDYGYTF.